This T cell receptor beta chain was identified during a study of response to subunit inactivated influenza vaccine. TCRdb passed the RT-PCR reads through MiXCR, listing each CDR3 protein once. The data hold about half a million distinct CDR3 sequences, with roughly 11% observed a single time. Many counts were recorded for this clonotype. Material: PBMCs from blood, obtained about 40 days after vaccination. This receptor was obtained from a man in his fifties or sixties who received an inactivated influenza vaccine.

CDR3 nucleotide sequence: TGCAGCGTTGGGGGCCCTGGGAACGAGCAGTACTTC. It specifies CSVGGPGNEQYF. V and J are TRBV29-1 and TRBJ2-7, with D possibly matching TRBD1 (5 bases). V gave up 4 bases and J gave up 5 bases, with 12 bases separating them. CDR1 is SQVTM, CDR2 ANQGSEA, per germline. The CDR3 has 12 amino acids.